These 15 T cell receptor beta chains came from one sample sequenced in a study of cytomegalovirus exposure and HLA in healthy donors. PCR was performed using 60 Vbeta and 13 Jbeta primers. Assay used: immunoSEQ multiplex PCR; TCRdb lists only in-frame clones, some missing. This sample's table has under 200,000 clones. Sequencing input: PBMCs. The receptors stem from a man aged 25 to 45 in good health and CMV-seronegative.

The chain has TRBV6-6 and TRBJ2-5, with D unresolved. V was clipped by 2 bases and J by 4 bases, with 2 bases between them. Germline loops: CDR1 MNHNY, CDR2 SVGAGI (reference sequence). The CDR3 runs to 11 residues. CDR3 bases: TGTGCCAGCAGTTACCGAGAGACCCAGTACTTC. This gives the protein CASSYRETQYF.

The genes are TRBV7-9 and TRBJ2-1, with TRBD2 identical over 8 bases. The trim removed 2 bases at V and 4 bases at J, leaving 4 bases unmatched. The CDR3 covers 15 residues. From germline, CDR1 is SEHNR and CDR2 FQNEAQ (reference sequence). The CDR3 here is CASSLLERGYNEQFF. The CDR3 coding sequence is TGTGCCAGCAGCTTATTGGAGCGGGGGTACAATGAGCAGTTCTTC.

This sequence joins TRBV29-1 and TRBJ2-5; 8 bases map to TRBD1. With 7 bases clipped from V and 4 bases from J, the junction kept 8 bases outside the gene matches. The CDR3 extends over 13 amino acids. Germline-derived CDR1 and CDR2 are SQVTM and ANQGSEA. The CDR3 DNA reads as TGCAGCGGTCGACAGGGGAGCAGAGAGACCCAGTACTTC. Amino acids: CSGRQGSRETQYF.

The gene calls are TRBV27 and TRBJ1-1; 7 bases are shared with TRBD1. V gave up 2 bases and J gave up 7 bases; unmatched junction bases: 4. The CDR3 runs to 13 residues. The germline gives CDR1 MNHEY, CDR2 SMNVEV (reference sequence). CDR3 residues: CASSLKTGLEAFF. In DNA form, the CDR3 reads TGTGCCAGCAGTTTAAAGACAGGGCTTGAAGCTTTCTTT.

The genes are TRBV19 and TRBJ2-7; 8 bases are shared with TRBD1. The germline V gene encodes CDR1 LNHDA and CDR2 SQIVND (reference sequence). V lost 3 bases to trimming and J lost 2 bases; unmatched junction nucleotides: 6. The CDR3 loop spans 15 amino acids. The DNA for the CDR3 is TGTGCCAGTAGTATCATGGGGACAGGTACCTACGAGCAGTACTTC. Translating it yields CASSIMGTGTYEQYF.

The rearrangement links TRBV7-9 to TRBJ2-3; 11 nucleotides align to TRBD2. The length of the CDR3 is 16 residues. J gave up 2 bases and V 5 bases, and 6 bases lay outside the gene matches. Germline-derived CDR1 and CDR2 are SEHNR and FQNEAQ (reference sequence). CDR3 protein: CASSLIAGGPTDTQYF. In DNA, the CDR3 is TGTGCCAGCAGCCTGATAGCGGGAGGGCCCACAGATACGCAGTATTTT.

The V and J genes are TRBV19 and TRBJ2-3; perhaps TRBD2 as D (6 bases). Trimming stripped 1 base from V and 2 bases from J, with 10 bases between. The germline CDR1 and CDR2 sequences are LNHDA and SQIVND (reference sequence). CDR3 length: 15 amino acids. The CDR3 reads CASSIGRAYTDTQYF. DNA for the CDR3: TGTGCCAGTAGTATAGGGAGGGCCTACACAGATACGCAGTATTTT.

This chain joins TRBV7-9 and TRBJ1-4; weak D call: TRBD1 (5 bases). The CDR3 sequence is 12 residues long. Deletions cut 11 bases from V and 8 bases from J, with 15 bases between. Germline V gene data show CDR1 as SEHNR and CDR2 as FQNEAQ (reference sequence). The CDR3 sequence: CALSGGGEKLFF. The CDR3 nucleotides are TGTGCCTTGAGCGGGGGAGGGGAAAAACTGTTTTTT.

The chain uses TRBV6-1 and TRBJ1-2; D is perhaps TRBD1 (5 bases). The CDR3 is 16 amino acids. Germline values: CDR1 MNHNS, CDR2 SASEGT. V was shortened by 2 bases and J by 2 bases, with 15 bases between the two germline ends. Written as DNA, the CDR3 is TGTGCCAGCAGTGAATTTAGTTTAGGGGCCAACTATGGCTACACCTTC. Protein sequence: CASSEFSLGANYGYTF.

This rearrangement joins TRBV28 to TRBJ2-7, with 15 bases identical to TRBD2. CDR1 and CDR2 from the germline V gene are MDHEN and SYDVKM. V was pared by 6 bases and J by 7 bases, with 19 bases of the junction left unmatched. The CDR3 runs to 19 residues. This CDR3 reads CASSPMRTSGRAVSGEQYF. The CDR3 DNA follows: TGTGCCAGCAGCCCAATGAGGACTAGCGGGAGGGCCGTCTCGGGTGAGCAGTACTTC.

The chain has TRBV7-9 and TRBJ2-5, with 7 bases aligning to TRBD2. Germline V gives CDR1 SEHNR, CDR2 FQNEAQ (reference sequence). The CDR3 runs to 14 residues. With V trimmed by 5 bases and J by 13 bases, 16 bases remained unmatched. CDR3 bases: TGTGCCAGCAGCCGCAGCGGGACCTCCTACGAGCGGTACTTC. Its protein product is CASSRSGTSYERYF.

CDR3 region: CASSIRDIYNEQFF. In DNA form, the CDR3 reads TGTGCCAGCAGTATCCGGGACATATACAATGAGCAGTTCTTC. The chain is built from TRBV28 and TRBJ2-1; D might be TRBD1 (6 bases). Between the trimmed V and J ends, which lost 5 bases and 4 bases, there was a span of 12 bases. Germline assignment: CDR1 MDHEN and CDR2 SYDVKM. The length of the CDR3 is 14 residues.

The chain is built from TRBV5-4 and TRBJ2-3; 7 positions match TRBD2. The V segment lost 4 bases and the J segment 0 bases; nucleotides outside the gene matches: 14. The CDR3 totals 18 residues. CDR1 SGHNT and CDR2 YYREEE come from the germline V gene (reference sequence). In nucleotides, the CDR3 is TGTGCCAGCAGCGTACTCGCGGCTAGCGGAGTTAGCACAGATACGCAGTATTTT. Its translation: CASSVLAASGVSTDTQYF.

This sequence joins TRBV25-1 and TRBJ1-1, with a tentative D call TRBD1 (6 bases). In germline, CDR1 is MGHDK, CDR2 SYGVNS. With 5 bases removed from V and 2 bases from J, the gap between germline ends came to 12 bases. This CDR3 is built from 14 residues. CDR3 DNA: TGTGCCAGCAGTAATCCTGGGGGCAACACTGAAGCTTTCTTT. It codes for CASSNPGGNTEAFF. Based on the CDR3 plus reference TRBV25-1 and TRBJ1-1, the full variable domain is EADIYQTPRYLVIGTGKKITLECSQTMGHDKMYWYQQDPGMELHLIHYSYGVNSTEKGDLSSESTVSRIRTEHFPLTLESARPSHTSQYLCASSNPGGNTEAFFGQGTRLTVV.

V usage is TRBV7-8 and J usage is TRBJ2-1, with D possibly TRBD2 on 6 matching bases. V was trimmed by 6 bases and J by 2 bases, leaving 20 bases between them. The germline V gene has CDR1 SGHVS and CDR2 FQNEAQ. The CDR3 totals 17 residues. CDR3 protein: CASSRRGDSGPYNEQFF. CDR3 sequence (DNA): TGTGCCAGCAGTCGCCGGGGAGATAGCGGACCCTACAATGAGCAGTTCTTC.